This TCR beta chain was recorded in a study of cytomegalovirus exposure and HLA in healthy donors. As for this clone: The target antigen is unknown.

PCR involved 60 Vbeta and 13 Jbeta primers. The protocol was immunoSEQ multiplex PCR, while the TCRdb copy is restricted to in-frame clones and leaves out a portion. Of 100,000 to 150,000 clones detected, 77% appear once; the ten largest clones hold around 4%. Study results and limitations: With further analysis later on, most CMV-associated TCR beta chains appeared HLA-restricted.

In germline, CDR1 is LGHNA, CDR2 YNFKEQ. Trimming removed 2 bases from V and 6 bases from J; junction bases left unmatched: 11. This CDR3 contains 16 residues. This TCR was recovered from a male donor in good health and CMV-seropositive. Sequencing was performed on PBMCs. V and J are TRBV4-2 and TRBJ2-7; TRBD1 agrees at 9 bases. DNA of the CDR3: TGTGCCAGCAGCCAAAACCCCGGGACAGGGTCGGTCGAGCAGTACTTC. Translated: CASSQNPGTGSVEQYF.